One sample yielded the 2 T cell receptor beta chains listed below, sequenced in a study of cytomegalovirus exposure and HLA in healthy donors. The PCR employed 60 Vbeta primers together with 13 Jbeta primers. Generated by immunoSEQ multiplex PCR, the TCRdb table keeps only in-frame clones and is missing some. In all, the sample yields 90,000 to 130,000 clones. The sequencing sample was made of PBMCs. The origin of the receptors is a man younger than 40 in good health and CMV-seronegative.

The chain has TRBV5-1 and TRBJ2-7; TRBD2 is a possible D gene (6 bases). Deletions cut 4 bases from V and 3 bases from J, with 17 bases between. CDR1 is SGHRS, CDR2 YFSETQ, per germline. The CDR3 covers 15 residues. The CDR3 loop reads CASSLAPGLNYEQYF. CDR3 DNA: TGCGCCAGCAGCCTGGCCCCGGGACTGAACTACGAGCAGTACTTC.

The chain has TRBV5-6 and TRBJ2-1, with a possible D match to TRBD1 (6 bases). From germline, CDR1 is SGHDT and CDR2 YYEEEE. The CDR3 is 16 residues long. Trimming removed 4 bases from V and 6 bases from J, with 20 bases in between. The CDR3 loop is CASSTIRDTGSNEQFF. The CDR3 DNA is TGTGCCAGCAGCACAATCCGGGACACGGGGTCCAATGAGCAGTTCTTC. Using reference TRBV5-6 and TRBJ2-1 for the parts outside the CDR3, the full variable domain is DAGVTQSPTHLIKTRGQQVTLRCSPKSGHDTVSWYQQALGQGPQFIFQYYEEEERQRGNFPDRFSGHQFPNYSSELNVNALLLGDSALYLCASSTIRDTGSNEQFFGPGTRLTVL.